These 21 T cell receptor beta chains were all obtained from the same sample, sequenced in a study of early T cells in non-severe SARS-CoV-2 infection. TCRdb passed the 5' RACE reads through MiXCR, listing each CDR3 protein once. The sample lists some 40,000 distinct CDR3 sequences; approximately 4.8% were seen once. Sequencing was performed on whole blood. The receptors were sampled from an adult who was a healthcare worker with PCR-confirmed SARS-CoV-2 infection or an uninfected control (not recorded which).

This clonotype was detected once. The CDR3 reads CASSFRTESYEQYF. In nucleotides, the CDR3 is TGTGCCAGCAGTTTCAGGACAGAATCCTACGAGCAGTACTTC. This sequence joins TRBV12-3 or TRBV12-4 and TRBJ2-7; TRBD1 might be the D (6 bases). This CDR3 comprises 14 residues. Trimming took 3 bases from V and 1 from J, leaving 10 bases between them.

There are many counts of this clonotype. The V and J genes are TRBV18 and TRBJ2-3, with D perhaps TRBD1 or TRBD2 (5 bases each). CDR3 length: 16 amino acids. V gave up 0 bases and J gave up 6 bases, with 16 bases separating them. Germline CDR1 and CDR2: KGHSH and LQKENI. Here the CDR3 reads CASSPPGDQEADTQYF. In DNA form, the CDR3 reads TGTGCCAGCTCACCACCGGGGGACCAGGAGGCGGATACGCAGTATTTT.

This clonotype appeared many times. This sequence joins TRBV29-1 and TRBJ2-1; TRBD1 matches at 9 bases. Germline CDR1 and CDR2: SQVTM and ANQGSEA. The length of the CDR3 is 15 residues. V gave up 7 bases and J gave up 6 bases; unmatched junction bases: 13. This CDR3 reads CSAPLGTGYRNEQFF. CDR3 nucleotides: TGCAGCGCCCCTCTCGGGACAGGGTATCGCAATGAGCAGTTCTTC.

The chain joins TRBV7-2 to TRBJ2-3; 14 bases map to TRBD2. Trimming cost V 4 bases and J 8 bases; bases outside gene matches: 11. This CDR3 has 17 residues. From germline, CDR1 is SGHTA and CDR2 FQGNSA. DNA for the CDR3: TGTGCCAGCAGCTCCCGACTAGCGGGAGGGCCCTTGGGTACGCAGTATTTT. Its protein is CASSSRLAGGPLGTQYF.

This clonotype was observed a handful of times. The V call is TRBV5-6, the J call TRBJ2-5; D ambiguous. The CDR3 is made up of 11 amino acids. V lost 1 base and J lost 7, with 5 bases in between. CDR1 is SGHDT and CDR2 is YYEEEE in the germline V gene. The chain's CDR3 is CASSLQATQYF. The CDR3 bases are TGTGCCAGCAGCTTGCAGGCGACCCAGTACTTC.

This clonotype was recorded many times. V usage is TRBV28 and J usage is TRBJ1-4; D not certain. V was pared by 5 bases and J by 0 bases, with 19 bases between. The CDR3 covers 18 residues. Germline assignment: CDR1 MDHEN and CDR2 SYDVKM. The CDR3 region is CASSLLGSTGATNEKLFF. The CDR3 nucleotides read TGTGCCAGCAGTCTCCTGGGCAGTACGGGTGCAACTAATGAAAAACTGTTTTTT.

This clonotype was counted ten times or more. The V gene is TRBV11-3, the J gene TRBJ1-2; D might be TRBD1 (6 bases). The CDR3 has 15 amino acids. Germline CDR1 and CDR2: SGHNT and YENEEA. V was pared by 3 bases and J by 5 bases, with 16 bases between. The CDR3 DNA sequence: TGTGCCAGCAGCTTTATTCAACAGGGCCGGTATGGCTACACCTTC. Residues: CASSFIQQGRYGYTF.

A few counts support this clonotype. The chain is built from TRBV10-3 and TRBJ2-7; TRBD1 agrees at 7 bases. The J segment lost 5 bases and the V segment lost 7 bases, leaving 5 bases of the junction unmatched. The CDR3 runs 12 residues. CDR1 ENHRY and CDR2 SYGVKD come from the germline V gene. The CDR3 spells CAIKTGSHEQYF. CDR3 DNA sequence: TGTGCCATCAAGACAGGGAGCCACGAGCAGTACTTC.

CDR3 sequence (DNA): TGTGCCTGGAGTGTATCTAACACTGAAGCTTTCTTT. Its protein product is CAWSVSNTEAFF. The chain carries TRBV30 and TRBJ1-1; D is uncertain. The ends were cut back, 0 bases at V and 2 bases at J, with 4 bases in the middle. The CDR3 extends over 12 amino acids. Germline loops: CDR1 GTSNPN, CDR2 SVGIG (reference sequence).

This clonotype has only a few counts. The V call is TRBV3-1, the J call TRBJ1-6; no reliable D call. Per germline, CDR1 LGHDT and CDR2 YNNKEL (reference sequence). This CDR3 is 15 amino acids long. The V end lost 1 base, the J end lost 10 bases, and 14 bases lay between the germline ends. The chain's CDR3 is CASSQVFSPVSPLHF. Written as DNA, the CDR3 is TGTGCCAGCAGCCAAGTCTTCAGTCCGGTCTCACCCCTCCACTTT.

In its sample, this clonotype was seen many times. The chain combines TRBV4-1 with TRBJ2-5; TRBD1 is a possible D gene (6 bases). The germline gives CDR1 MGHRA, CDR2 YSYEKL. V lost 2 bases and J lost 6, with 19 bases in between. The CDR3 has 16 residues. The CDR3 DNA follows: TGCGCCAGCAGCCAACCATCCCAGGGGAGTCGGCAGACCCAGTACTTC. The encoded protein is CASSQPSQGSRQTQYF.

This clonotype is categorized as medium-sized. V and J are TRBV11-2 and TRBJ2-7; 8 positions match TRBD2. The length of the CDR3 is 17 residues. V lost 5 bases, J lost 4 bases, and 16 bases stayed unmatched. The germline V gene has CDR1 SGHAT and CDR2 FQNNGV. CDR3: CASSARSGLAESYEQYF. The CDR3 DNA follows: TGTGCCAGCAGCGCAAGGTCCGGACTAGCAGAAAGTTACGAGCAGTACTTC.

The chain combines TRBV20-1 with TRBJ2-7, with D perhaps matching TRBD1 or TRBD2 (5 bases each). V lost 4 bases to trimming and J lost 0 bases, with 13 bases between them. CDR3 length equals 14 residues. Germline loops: CDR1 DFQATT, CDR2 SNEGSKA (reference sequence). The CDR3 DNA sequence: TGCAGTGCTACCGGGACGCCAAGCTCCTACGAGCAGTACTTC. Protein: CSATGTPSSYEQYF.

This clonotype was found a few times. The rearrangement links TRBV18 to TRBJ1-4; D gene uncertain. The V end was cut by 4 bases, the J end by 0 bases, with 6 bases between. This CDR3 contains 14 residues. Germline CDR1 and CDR2: KGHSH and LQKENI. CDR3 sequence: CASSLTSTNEKLFF. In DNA, the CDR3 is TGTGCCAGCTCACTCACATCAACTAATGAAAAACTGTTTTTT.

As to this clonotype: A much larger clone differs by one base, so this may be a read error. J is TRBJ2-7 and V is TRBV18; D perhaps matches TRBD2 (6 bases). Trimming took off 2 bases at V and 7 bases at J, with 15 bases between the two ends. Germline V gene data show CDR1 as KGHSH and CDR2 as LQKENI. The CDR3 has 14 amino acids. The CDR3 is CASSPSRGFGEQYF. The CDR3 DNA reads as TGTGCCAGCTCACCATCCCGGGGGTTCGGGGAGCAGTACTTC.

This clonotype was seen repeatedly, ten times or more. This sequence joins TRBV20-1 and TRBJ2-7, with TRBD2 matching over 8 bases. The V segment lost 3 bases and the J segment 2 bases; nucleotides outside the gene matches: 6. CDR1 is DFQATT, CDR2 SNEGSKA, per germline (reference sequence). The CDR3 covers 14 residues. DNA of the CDR3: TGCAGTGCTAGTGGGCCGGGAGGGACCTACGAGCAGTACTTC. This encodes CSASGPGGTYEQYF.

This clonotype was recorded many times. This chain connects TRBV12-3 or TRBV12-4 to TRBJ2-1; possible D gene TRBD1, 5 bases. Deletions cut 5 bases from V and 8 bases from J, with 16 bases between. This CDR3 is 14 amino acids long. CDR3 residues: CASSPTGYDHEQFF. The CDR3 DNA reads TGTGCCAGCAGTCCCACAGGTTACGACCATGAGCAGTTCTTC.

This clonotype has at least ten counts. The chain combines TRBV9 with TRBJ2-2; tentative D call: TRBD1 (5 bases). The CDR3 has 15 residues. CDR1 and CDR2 (germline): SGDLS, YYNGEE. V lost 0 bases, J lost 7 bases, and 13 bases lay in between. CDR3 region: CASSVAQGMIGELFF. CDR3 DNA: TGTGCCAGCAGCGTAGCTCAGGGAATGATCGGGGAGCTGTTTTTT.

In this sample, this clonotype turned up many times. This chain links TRBV7-3 with TRBJ2-3; D gene unclear. Trimming removed 5 bases from V and 5 bases from J, with 11 bases in between. The CDR3 loop spans 13 amino acids. Per the germline V gene, CDR1 is SGHTA and CDR2 is FQGTGA. CDR3 nucleotide sequence: TGTGCCAGCAGCCATTACGAGTTAGATACGCAGTATTTT. Amino acid sequence: CASSHYELDTQYF. The variable domain in full, completed from reference TRBV7-3 and TRBJ2-3, reads GAGVSQTPSNKVTEKGKYVELRCDPISGHTALYWYRQSLGQGPEFLIYFQGTGAADDSGLPNDRFFAVRPEGSVSTLKIQRTERGDSAVYLCASSHYELDTQYFGPGTRLTVL.

This clonotype was recorded at least ten times. The chain recombines TRBV2 with TRBJ2-7, with 8 positions matching TRBD2. The V gene's germline CDR1 is SNHLY and CDR2 FYNNEI. CDR3 length equals 15 residues. V was pared by 8 bases and J by 1 base, with 10 bases of the junction left unmatched. The CDR3 nucleotides are TGTGCCAGCGGACGGAGCGCGGGGGGATCCTACGAGCAGTACTTC. It is translated as CASGRSAGGSYEQYF.

V gene TRBV2 combines with J gene TRBJ2-3, with D hard to call. There are 12 residues in the CDR3. Trimming left V 4 bases short and J 4 bases short, with 6 bases between. The germline CDR1 and CDR2 sequences are SNHLY and FYNNEI. The CDR3 spells CASSVDADTQYF. CDR3 sequence (DNA): TGTGCCAGCAGTGTCGACGCAGATACGCAGTATTTT. The complete variable domain, with remaining parts taken from reference TRBV2 and TRBJ2-3, reads EPEVTQTPSHQVTQMGQEVILRCVPISNHLYFYWYRQILGQKVEFLVSFYNNEISEKSEIFDDQFSVERPDGSNFTLKIRSTKLEDSAMYFCASSVDADTQYFGPGTRLTVL.